This paragraph covers one TCR beta chain sequence. After removal of 6 bases from V and 5 bases from J, the junction contained 17 bases not matched to a gene. CDR1 is LNHDA and CDR2 is SQIVND in the germline V gene (reference sequence). This CDR3 contains 17 residues. Sequencing of TCR-alpha and TCR-beta chains was unpaired. Generated by immunoSEQ multiplex PCR, the TCRdb table keeps only in-frame clones and is missing some. Of 85,000 to 90,000 clones detected, approximately 91% appear once; the ten largest clones hold over 1.5%. This entry belongs to a study of T cells in tuberculosis. Study-level information: The T cells targeted glucose monomycolate, a mycobacterial lipid, via CD1B.

Thawed, overnight-rested PBMC were stained with GMM-loaded CD1B tetramer, viability dye and anti-CD3, then sorted. The lipid loaded on the CD1B tetramers was C32 glucose monomycolate from Rhodococcus equi. Tetramer-sorted PBMC had been CD14 monocyte-depleted before freezing. Approximately 94,000 tetramer-negative cells were sorted from each donor. The sample consisted of CD1b-GMM tetramer-negative cells sorted from PBMCs. The TCR was taken from an adult woman with latent tuberculosis. The gene calls are TRBV19 and TRBJ2-5; TRBD1 agrees at 8 bases. Here the CDR3 DNA reads TGTGCCAGTAGCGAGAGACAGGGGCTACCTTCCGTGGAGACCCAGTACTTC. It encodes CASSERQGLPSVETQYF.